These 14 T cell receptor beta chains were sequenced from one sample in a study of blood T cell repertoires in COVID-19. Profiled with immunoSEQ multiplex PCR; TCRdb holds only in-frame clones, not every one. Among a few hundred thousand clones listed, around 90% were seen once. Sequenced sample: peripheral blood. The receptors stem from a man aged 55 to 70 with acute or convalescent COVID-19.

The gene calls are TRBV4-3 and TRBJ2-7, with D possibly matching TRBD2 (5 bases). V was trimmed by 0 bases and J by 7 bases, leaving 16 bases between them. Germline CDR1 LGHNA, CDR2 YSLEER. The length of the CDR3 is 15 residues. The CDR3 region is CASSQERGTLLEQYF. In DNA form, the CDR3 reads TGCGCCAGCAGCCAAGAACGGGGTACCCTCCTGGAGCAGTACTTC.

The V gene is TRBV5-1, the J gene TRBJ2-2; D gene uncertain. V was pared by 1 base and J by 0 bases, with 7 bases between. The CDR3 consists of 15 residues. Germline V gene sequence: CDR1 SGHRS, CDR2 YFSETQ. The CDR3 sequence is CASSLLAPNTGELFF. The CDR3, as DNA: TGCGCCAGCAGCTTGTTGGCACCGAACACCGGGGAGCTGTTTTTT. The full variable domain, completed using reference TRBV5-1 and TRBJ2-2, is KAGVTQTPRYLIKTRGQQVTLSCSPISGHRSVSWYQQTPGQGLQFLFEYFSETQRNKGNFPGRFSGRQFSNSRSEMNVSTLELGDSALYLCASSLLAPNTGELFFGEGSRLTVL.

V usage is TRBV19 and J usage is TRBJ1-2; possible D gene TRBD1, 5 bases. Germline V gene lookup returns CDR1 LNHDA and CDR2 SQIVND (reference sequence). Between the trimmed V and J ends, which lost 5 bases and 3 bases, there was a span of 10 bases. This CDR3 is 13 amino acids long. The CDR3 spells CASSHDSHYGYTF. CDR3 bases: TGTGCCAGTAGTCACGACAGCCACTATGGCTACACCTTC. Supplemented by reference TRBV19 and TRBJ1-2, the full variable domain reads DGGITQSPKYLFRKEGQNVTLSCEQNLNHDAMYWYRQDPGQGLRLIYYSQIVNDFQKGDIAEGYSVSREKKESFPLTVTSAQKNPTAFYLCASSHDSHYGYTFGSGTRLTVV.

This rearrangement joins TRBV27 to TRBJ1-2; D ambiguous. Germline V gives CDR1 MNHEY, CDR2 SMNVEV (reference sequence). Between the trimmed V and J ends, which lost 3 bases and 0 bases, there was a span of 8 bases. There are 14 residues in the CDR3. CDR3 nucleotides: TGTGCCAGCAGTTTGCGGCTGTCTAACTATGGCTACACCTTC. This gives the protein CASSLRLSNYGYTF.

The chain uses TRBV2 and TRBJ1-2; D is ambiguous. The CDR3 runs 12 residues. Germline lookup yields CDR1 SNHLY and CDR2 FYNNEI. Trimming removed 5 bases from V and 4 bases from J, with 8 bases in between. The CDR3 DNA sequence: TGTGCCAGCAGTCTACGAATCTATGGCTACACCTTC. This gives the protein CASSLRIYGYTF.

The rearrangement uses TRBV4-3 and TRBJ2-1; 7 bases match TRBD2. Germline V lookup: CDR1 LGHNA, CDR2 YSLEER. V dropped 0 bases and J dropped 3; count of bases not matched to a gene: 2. The CDR3 length is 15 residues. The CDR3: CASSQDQRGYNEQFF. The CDR3 bases are TGCGCCAGCAGCCAAGACCAGCGGGGCTACAATGAGCAGTTCTTC.

This chain links TRBV19 with TRBJ2-1, with 8 bases lining up with TRBD2. Germline V gives CDR1 LNHDA, CDR2 SQIVND (reference sequence). The V and J ends lost 7 bases and 0 bases, in that order; junction bases with no gene match: 8. The CDR3 has 16 residues. CDR3 loop: CASNVGGGSSYNEQFF. CDR3 in DNA: TGTGCCAGTAATGTCGGCGGGGGGTCCTCCTACAATGAGCAGTTCTTC.

Here the CDR3 reads CASSDKDGQGAYGYTF. CDR3 DNA sequence: TGTGCCAGCAGCGATAAGGATGGACAGGGGGCCTATGGCTACACCTTC. The chain uses TRBV5-6 and TRBJ1-2; 11 bases match TRBD1. This CDR3 has 16 residues. The germline CDR1 and CDR2 sequences are SGHDT and YYEEEE. Germline trimming cut 4 bases from V and 4 bases from J; bases unmatched to any gene: 9.

This sequence joins TRBV27 and TRBJ1-5; D gene ambiguous. Trimming took off 6 bases at V and 6 bases at J, with 18 bases between the two ends. This CDR3 spans 15 amino acids. Germline V gives CDR1 MNHEY, CDR2 SMNVEV (reference sequence). CDR3 DNA: TGTGCCAGCAGCCTCCTCGCCCGGGCGGGTCAGCCCCAGCATTTT. Translation gives CASSLLARAGQPQHF.

This chain links TRBV10-1 with TRBJ1-1, with D possibly TRBD1 on 5 matching bases. Germline V gene data show CDR1 as WNHNN and CDR2 as SYGVQD (reference sequence). The CDR3 runs to 14 residues. V lost 0 bases, J lost 4 bases, and 9 bases lay in between. CDR3 nucleotide sequence: TGCGCCAGCAGTGAGTCGCGGGGGATCACTGAAGCTTTCTTT. Translation gives CASSESRGITEAFF.

This clone was picked up a small number of times. The chain links TRBV9 to TRBJ1-4; D is unclear. CDR1 is SGDLS, CDR2 YYNGEE, per germline. The CDR3 extends over 14 amino acids. Between the trimmed V and J ends, which lost 4 bases and 7 bases, there was a span of 14 bases. The DNA for the CDR3 is TGTGCCAGCAGCCCCGAGGGTCCGGGTGAAAAACTGTTTTTT. This encodes CASSPEGPGEKLFF. Combining the CDR3 with reference TRBV9 and TRBJ1-4 gives the whole variable domain DSGVTQTPKHLITATGQRVTLRCSPRSGDLSVYWYQQSLDQGLQFLIQYYNGEERAKGNILERFSAQQFPDLHSELNLSSLELGDSALYFCASSPEGPGEKLFFGSGTQLSVL.

The rearrangement links TRBV19 to TRBJ2-4, with D tentatively TRBD1 (6 bases). Deletions cut 6 bases from V and 0 bases from J, with 24 bases between. CDR1 is LNHDA and CDR2 is SQIVND in the germline V gene (reference sequence). CDR3 size: 19 residues. CDR3 protein: CASRPRGGGGDGAKNIQYF. The DNA of the CDR3 is TGTGCCAGTAGGCCCCGGGGTGGTGGGGGCGATGGAGCCAAAAACATTCAGTACTTC.

The chain is built from TRBV5-8 and TRBJ2-3, with 7 bases fitting TRBD2. J was trimmed by 2 bases and V by 4 bases; bases with no gene match: 10. Germline V gene lookup returns CDR1 SGHTS and CDR2 YDEGEE. The CDR3 has 16 residues. CDR3 loop: CASSPGKGLLTDTQYF. DNA for the CDR3: TGTGCCAGCAGCCCTGGGAAGGGACTACTCACAGATACGCAGTATTTT.

This chain links TRBV7-2 with TRBJ2-5; 8 nucleotides align to TRBD2. Trimming removed 1 base from V and 13 bases from J; junction bases left unmatched: 14. CDR3 length equals 15 residues. Looked up from germline, CDR1 is SGHTA and CDR2 is FQGNSA. In DNA, the CDR3 is TGTGCCAGCAGCTTAGAGAGGGCTAGCGGGCCCGGGGGGTACTTC. Residues: CASSLERASGPGGYF.